Each of the 3 T cell receptor beta chains below was sequenced from the same sample in a study of cytomegalovirus exposure and HLA in healthy donors. The PCR used 60 Vbeta and 13 Jbeta primers. Measured with immunoSEQ multiplex PCR; TCRdb has only the in-frame clones, and not every one. The sample comprises around 150,000 clones, 80% of which are singletons, and about 1.3% rests with the top ten. What was sequenced was PBMCs. Receptors were obtained from a woman between 50 and 59 years old in good health and CMV-seronegative.

The J gene is TRBJ2-2, the V gene TRBV9, with TRBD2 identical over 9 bases. The germline V gene has CDR1 SGDLS and CDR2 YYNGEE. V lost 5 bases, J lost 1 base, and 9 bases stayed unmatched. The CDR3 spans 17 residues. The CDR3 nucleotides are TGTGCCAGCAGTGGGAGGGGAGCGGGGGGGAACACCGGGGAGCTGTTTTTT. Translating it yields CASSGRGAGGNTGELFF.

This sequence joins TRBV5-1 and TRBJ2-2; 9 bases line up with TRBD2. V was pared by 4 bases and J by 2 bases, with 3 bases of the junction left unmatched. The CDR3 covers 15 residues. CDR1 SGHRS and CDR2 YFSETQ come from the germline V gene. DNA of the CDR3: TGCGCCAGCAGCCCGCTAGCGGGAAACACCGGGGAGCTGTTTTTT. This translates into CASSPLAGNTGELFF.

The chain is built from TRBV7-6 and TRBJ2-6, with D perhaps TRBD1 (5 bases). Germline lookup yields CDR1 SGHVS and CDR2 FNYEAQ. V was shortened by 4 bases and J by 0 bases, with 16 bases between the two germline ends. The CDR3 contains 18 residues. The DNA for the CDR3 is TGTGCCAGCAGCTACCATAGACAGCTAAGCTCTGGGGCCAACGTCCTGACTTTC. It translates to CASSYHRQLSSGANVLTF.